This T cell receptor beta chain emerged from a study of T cell responses to AZD1222 COVID-19 vaccine. Study-level points and caveats: Sampling that yielded the repertoires occurred only after the peak T cell response. Spike was spanned by vaccine-associated CD4 TCRs, with dominance at 160-218 and 743-854.

The repertoire was sequenced with immunoSEQ multiplex PCR; TCRdb's copy has only in-frame clones and lacks some. The sample has 130,000 to 150,000 clones, around nine tenths seen once. On this clone itself: The antigen is undetermined.

CDR1 and CDR2 from the germline V gene are LGHNT and FRNRAP. The CDR3 contains 14 residues. The germline V and J ends were trimmed by 3 bases and 3 bases, with 11 bases remaining between them. V usage is TRBV12-5 and J usage is TRBJ2-5, with a weak D call TRBD2 (7 bases). This receptor was identified in an adult in good health. The sequenced sample was peripheral blood, obtained on day 0 of AZD1222 vaccination. CDR3: CASGLGGEKETQYF. As DNA, the CDR3 is TGTGCTAGTGGTTTAGGGGGGGAAAAAGAGACCCAGTACTTC.